Listed below are T cell receptor beta chains from one sample, sequenced in a study of CD4+ T cells in melanoma. Sequencing used immunoSEQ multiplex PCR; TCRdb keeps in-frame clones, though not all of them. The sample lists some 150,000 clones, nearly 95% seen once, with less than 2% in the top ten. These receptors originate from a human donor with melanoma. Each CDR3 is given with its conserved first and last residue. The D gene is left open where the match is weak. Where a row states a size, it is once, few, many or the class of an expanded clone; other rows omit it.

CDR3: CASSLTTGGAGELFF; DNA: TGTGCCAGCAGCTTAACCACAGGGGGCGCCGGGGAGCTGTTTTTT; D: TRBD1; size: -; length: 15; J: TRBJ2-2; V: TRBV11-1
CDR3: CASSALGGGRETQYF; DNA: TGTGCCAGCAGCGCCCTGGGGGGGGGCCGGGAGACCCAGTACTTC; D: -; size: -; length: 15; J: TRBJ2-5; V: TRBV9
CDR3: CASGLDPSYEQYF; DNA: TGTGCTAGTGGTTTGGACCCCTCCTACGAGCAGTACTTC; D: -; size: -; length: 13; J: TRBJ2-7; V: TRBV12-5
CDR3: CARMTDEAFF; DNA: TGTGCCAGGATGACAGATGAAGCTTTCTTT; D: -; size: -; length: 10; J: TRBJ1-1; V: TRBV25-1
CDR3: CASSQDRGPPLAFF; DNA: TGCGCCAGCAGCCAAGATAGGGGTCCGCCCCTGGCTTTCTTT; D: -; size: -; length: 14; J: TRBJ1-1; V: TRBV4-1
CDR3: CASIRDRGMTGELFF; DNA: TGTGCCAGCATTAGGGACAGGGGTATGACCGGGGAGCTGTTTTTT; D: TRBD1; size: -; length: 15; J: TRBJ2-2; V: TRBV6-1
CDR3: CASSPGQGAVGYTF; DNA: TGCGCCAGCAGCCCAGGACAGGGGGCGGTTGGCTACACCTTC; D: TRBD1; size: -; length: 14; J: TRBJ1-2; V: TRBV4-1
CDR3: CASSPWTGENTEAFF; DNA: TGTGCCAGCTCACCTTGGACAGGGGAGAACACTGAAGCTTTCTTT; D: TRBD1; size: -; length: 15; J: TRBJ1-1; V: TRBV18
CDR3: CASSSYRGTNEKLFF; DNA: TGTGCCAGCAGCTCGTATAGGGGAACTAATGAAAAACTGTTTTTT; D: -; size: -; length: 15; J: TRBJ1-4; V: TRBV11-2
CDR3: CASSLAGITDTQYF; DNA: TGTGCCAGCAGCTTAGCGGGGATCACAGATACGCAGTATTTT; D: -; size: -; length: 14; J: TRBJ2-3; V: TRBV7-9
CDR3: CASSQQDTTDTQYF; DNA: TGTGCCAGCAGCCAGCAGGACACCACAGATACGCAGTATTTT; D: -; size: -; length: 14; J: TRBJ2-3; V: TRBV5-4
CDR3: CASSLVAGRTNNEQFF; DNA: TGTGCCAGCAGCTTGGTGGCGGGGAGAACGAACAATGAGCAGTTCTTC; D: -; size: once; length: 16; J: TRBJ2-1; V: TRBV5-4
CDR3: CASSSTDRDTYEQYF; DNA: TGTGCCAGCAGCTCCACTGACAGGGACACCTACGAGCAGTACTTC; D: TRBD1; size: -; length: 15; J: TRBJ2-7; V: TRBV5-6
CDR3: CASSEAGRGRSNQPQHF; DNA: TGTGCCAGCAGTGAAGCGGGGCGGGGTCGCAGCAATCAGCCCCAGCATTTT; D: -; size: -; length: 17; J: TRBJ1-5; V: TRBV6-1
CDR3: CASSRLTTGAEQYF; DNA: TGTGCCAGCAGCCGCCTCACGACCGGGGCGGAGCAGTACTTC; D: -; size: -; length: 14; J: TRBJ2-7; V: TRBV7-6
CDR3: CASSLSRTGALPVEFF; DNA: TGTGCCAGCAGCTTGAGTAGAACGGGGGCCCTCCCTGTGGAGTTCTTC; D: -; size: -; length: 16; J: TRBJ2-1; V: TRBV5-6
CDR3: CASLSKGGSENTIYF; DNA: TGTGCCAGCCTCTCGAAGGGGGGGTCTGAGAACACCATATATTTT; D: -; size: -; length: 15; J: TRBJ1-3; V: TRBV6-6
CDR3: CASSLAGDTTDTQYF; DNA: TGCGCCAGCAGCTTAGCGGGGGATACCACAGATACGCAGTATTTT; D: TRBD2; size: -; length: 15; J: TRBJ2-3; V: TRBV5-1
CDR3: CASSDRVGTEQFF; DNA: TGCGCCAGCAGCGACAGGGTGGGGACTGAGCAGTTCTTC; D: TRBD1; size: -; length: 13; J: TRBJ2-1; V: TRBV5-1
CDR3: CASSQSAGNEQFF; DNA: TGTGCCAGCAGCCAGTCCGCAGGCAATGAGCAGTTCTTC; D: -; size: -; length: 13; J: TRBJ2-1; V: TRBV7-3
CDR3: CSAVIGTGLGYTF; DNA: TGCAGCGCCGTAATTGGGACAGGGTTGGGATACACCTTC; D: TRBD1; size: -; length: 13; J: TRBJ1-2; V: TRBV29-1
CDR3: CASSFRGGAYNEQFF; DNA: TGTGCCAGCAGCTTCCGCGGGGGCGCCTACAATGAGCAGTTCTTC; D: -; size: -; length: 15; J: TRBJ2-1; V: TRBV5-4
CDR3: CASSLGQGGFGYTF; DNA: TGCGCCAGCAGCCTGGGACAGGGAGGATTTGGCTACACCTTC; D: TRBD1; size: -; length: 14; J: TRBJ1-2; V: TRBV5-1
CDR3: CASSYRTAQETQYF; DNA: TGTGCCAGCAGCTATAGGACAGCGCAAGAGACCCAGTACTTC; D: -; size: -; length: 14; J: TRBJ2-5; V: TRBV11-2
CDR3: CASSRIVSLGLPNTGELFF; DNA: TGTGCCAGCTCACGAATTGTCAGTTTAGGACTCCCGAACACCGGGGAGCTGTTTTTT; D: -; size: once; length: 19; J: TRBJ2-2; V: TRBV18
CDR3: CASSFSPGSYEQYF; DNA: TGCGCCAGCAGCTTTTCTCCCGGGAGCTACGAGCAGTACTTC; D: -; size: -; length: 14; J: TRBJ2-7; V: TRBV5-1
CDR3: CASSQTTGWDNEQFF; DNA: TGCGCCAGCAGCCAAACGACAGGGTGGGACAATGAGCAGTTCTTC; D: TRBD1; size: once; length: 15; J: TRBJ2-1; V: TRBV4-1
CDR3: CASSYLDRAYEQYF; DNA: TGTGCCAGCAGTTACCTGGACAGGGCGTACGAGCAGTACTTC; D: TRBD1; size: -; length: 14; J: TRBJ2-7; V: TRBV6-5
CDR3: CASSPQPGQGGYTF; DNA: TGTGCCAGCAGCCCACAACCGGGACAGGGGGGCTACACCTTC; D: TRBD1; size: -; length: 14; J: TRBJ1-2; V: TRBV11-2
CDR3: CASSPSNRASAYEQYF; DNA: TGTGCCAGCTCACCCTCGAACAGGGCCAGCGCCTACGAGCAGTACTTC; D: -; size: -; length: 16; J: TRBJ2-7; V: TRBV18
CDR3: CASSLQAQPQHF; DNA: TGTGCCAGCAGTTTACAAGCCCAGCCCCAGCATTTT; D: -; size: -; length: 12; J: TRBJ1-5; V: TRBV28
CDR3: CASSVGRVGTGELFF; DNA: TGTGCCAGCAGCGTAGGCAGGGTAGGCACCGGGGAGCTGTTTTTT; D: -; size: -; length: 15; J: TRBJ2-2; V: TRBV9
CDR3: CSVDSDRGRNEQFF; DNA: TGCAGCGTTGACTCAGACAGGGGGAGGAATGAGCAGTTCTTC; D: TRBD1; size: -; length: 14; J: TRBJ2-1; V: TRBV29-1
CDR3: CSVTTRLYEQYF; DNA: TGCAGCGTGACGACGAGGCTCTACGAGCAGTACTTC; D: -; size: -; length: 12; J: TRBJ2-7; V: TRBV29-1
CDR3: CASSLGRTGTSYEQYF; DNA: TGTGCCAGCAGCTTGGGTAGGACAGGGACCTCCTACGAGCAGTACTTC; D: TRBD1; size: -; length: 16; J: TRBJ2-7; V: TRBV7-9
CDR3: CASSQGYTGELFF; DNA: TGTGCCAGCAGCCAAGGCTACACCGGGGAGCTGTTTTTT; D: -; size: -; length: 13; J: TRBJ2-2; V: TRBV14
CDR3: CASSPRGSWTEAFF; DNA: TGTGCCAGCAGTCCCAGGGGGTCATGGACTGAAGCTTTCTTT; D: TRBD1; size: once; length: 14; J: TRBJ1-1; V: TRBV28
CDR3: CAWKRDGYEKLFF; DNA: TGTGCCTGGAAGAGGGACGGCTATGAAAAACTGTTTTTT; D: -; size: -; length: 13; J: TRBJ1-4; V: TRBV30
CDR3: CSGQNTEAFF; DNA: TGCAGCGGGCAGAACACTGAAGCTTTCTTT; D: -; size: few; length: 10; J: TRBJ1-1; V: TRBV29-1
CDR3: CASSQAGSLPYEQYF; DNA: TGTGCCAGCAGCCAGGCAGGGAGTCTTCCCTACGAGCAGTACTTC; D: -; size: -; length: 15; J: TRBJ2-7; V: TRBV6-1
CDR3: CASRRQGNYGYTF; DNA: TGTGCCAGTAGGCGACAGGGGAACTATGGCTACACCTTC; D: TRBD1; size: -; length: 13; J: TRBJ1-2; V: TRBV19
CDR3: CASSPSWGDETQYF; DNA: TGTGCCAGCAGCCCGTCGTGGGGGGATGAGACCCAGTACTTC; D: -; size: -; length: 14; J: TRBJ2-5; V: TRBV7-8
CDR3: CASSIPTGRGYTF; DNA: TGTGCCAGTAGTATCCCTACAGGGCGAGGCTACACCTTC; D: -; size: -; length: 13; J: TRBJ1-2; V: TRBV19
CDR3: CASSSHFEQYF; DNA: TGTGCCAGCAGCAGTCACTTCGAGCAGTACTTC; D: -; size: -; length: 11; J: TRBJ2-7; V: TRBV11-2
CDR3: CASSPDSHGNQPQHF; DNA: TGTGCCAGCAGTCCGGACAGTCATGGCAATCAGCCCCAGCATTTT; D: -; size: -; length: 15; J: TRBJ1-5; V: TRBV2
CDR3: CASSPGDRSGGELFF; DNA: TGTGCCAGCAGCCCGGGGGACAGGTCAGGCGGGGAGCTGTTTTTT; D: TRBD1; size: -; length: 15; J: TRBJ2-2; V: TRBV7-9
CDR3: CASSLGGSGYGYIF; DNA: TGTGCCAGCAGCTTAGGGGGGAGCGGCTATGGCTACATCTTC; D: -; size: once; length: 14; J: TRBJ1-2; V: TRBV11-2
CDR3: CASSERPETQYF; DNA: TGTGCCAGCAGTGAAAGGCCGGAGACCCAGTACTTC; D: -; size: -; length: 12; J: TRBJ2-5; V: TRBV2
CDR3: CASSLGGGRPRYEQYF; DNA: TGTGCCAGCAGCTTAGGTGGCGGGAGACCGCGGTACGAGCAGTACTTC; D: TRBD2; size: -; length: 16; J: TRBJ2-7; V: TRBV7-9
CDR3: CASSSGLAGGLDTQYF; DNA: TGTGCCAGCAGCTCGGGACTAGCGGGGGGTTTAGATACGCAGTATTTT; D: TRBD2; size: -; length: 16; J: TRBJ2-3; V: TRBV7-9
CDR3: CASRARDRGRGNQPQHF; DNA: TGTGCCAGCAGGGCAAGAGACAGGGGGCGGGGAAATCAGCCCCAGCATTTT; D: TRBD1; size: -; length: 17; J: TRBJ1-5; V: TRBV2
CDR3: CASSKGQSNQPQHF; DNA: TGTGCCAGCAGCAAAGGACAGAGCAATCAGCCCCAGCATTTT; D: -; size: few; length: 14; J: TRBJ1-5; V: TRBV5-5
CDR3: CASNRGGQGNLPQHF; DNA: TGTGCCAGCAACCGGGGCGGGCAAGGGAATCTGCCCCAGCATTTT; D: -; size: -; length: 15; J: TRBJ1-5; V: TRBV27
CDR3: CASRVNEGLNTEAFF; DNA: TGTGCCAGCAGAGTTAATGAGGGACTTAACACTGAAGCTTTCTTT; D: -; size: -; length: 15; J: TRBJ1-1; V: TRBV27
CDR3: CASSPPTGLQEQYF; DNA: TGTGCCAGCTCACCACCTACAGGGCTTCAAGAGCAGTACTTC; D: -; size: once; length: 14; J: TRBJ2-7; V: TRBV18